This TCR beta chain stems from a study of T cell responses to AZD1222 COVID-19 vaccine. Study context: Second-dose intervals of approximately 4 or approximately 12 weeks were pooled.

Findings and limits, study-wide: Sampling that yielded the repertoires occurred only after the peak T cell response.

Only one count was recorded for this clone. The antigen is undetermined. Other DNA sequences within the sample encode an identical CDR3. Here immunoSEQ multiplex PCR was the method, and the copy in TCRdb shows in-frame clones only, minus some. The sample lists roughly 120,000 clones, around 86% occurring once. Germline loops: CDR1 KGHSH, CDR2 LQKENI. The CDR3 covers 13 residues. Trimming pared 2 bases from V and 0 bases from J, leaving 4 bases between. V and J are TRBV18 and TRBJ1-2; no definite D call. The material sequenced was peripheral blood, taken on day 0 of AZD1222 vaccination. This receptor was identified in an adult in good health. This CDR3 reads CASSPGANYGYTF. The CDR3 DNA sequence: TGTGCCAGCTCACCAGGGGCTAACTATGGCTACACCTTC.